Listed below are T cell receptor beta chains from one sample, sequenced in a study of OX40 agonist ivuxolimab in advanced cancers. TCRdb's table, derived via immunoSEQ multiplex PCR, lists solely in-frame clones and lacks some. Of some 39,000 clones in the sample, around 89% were seen once. The sequencing used CD4+ or CD8+ T cells sorted from blood, collected in a trial of the OX40 agonist ivuxolimab. The receptors derive from an adult with an advanced solid tumor such as melanoma, head and neck, liver or kidney cancer. CDR3s include the opening cysteine and the closing phenylalanine or tryptophan. A D gene is named only where the DNA matches it firmly. A row's size may be missing; if present it is once, few, many or a size class.

d_gene: .; abundance: .; v_gene: TRBV11-3; j_gene: TRBJ1-2; CDR3nt: TGTGCCAGCAGCGCTACCTATTATGGCTACACCTTC; CDR3aa: CASSATYYGYTF
d_gene: .; abundance: .; v_gene: TRBV5-1; j_gene: TRBJ2-2; CDR3nt: TGCGCCAGCAGCTTGATCGGATTCCCCAGGGAGAACACCGGGGAGCTGTTTTTT; CDR3aa: CASSLIGFPRENTGELFF
d_gene: .; abundance: once; v_gene: TRBV11-2; j_gene: TRBJ2-7; CDR3nt: TGTGCCAGCAGCCCGAACTCATTCTACGAGCAGTACTTC; CDR3aa: CASSPNSFYEQYF
d_gene: .; abundance: .; v_gene: TRBV6-5; j_gene: TRBJ2-7; CDR3nt: TGTGCCAGCAGTTATCACGACCAGTCCTACGAGCAGTACTTC; CDR3aa: CASSYHDQSYEQYF
d_gene: TRBD1; abundance: few; v_gene: TRBV7-2; j_gene: TRBJ1-2; CDR3nt: TGTGCCAGCAGCCCCGGGACAGGGAATGTGGGGAACTATGGCTACACCTTC; CDR3aa: CASSPGTGNVGNYGYTF
d_gene: .; abundance: .; v_gene: TRBV30; j_gene: TRBJ1-2; CDR3nt: TGTGCCTGGAGTGTTTCCGGGTATGGCTACACCTTC; CDR3aa: CAWSVSGYGYTF
d_gene: .; abundance: once; v_gene: TRBV5-6; j_gene: TRBJ1-1; CDR3nt: TGTGCCAGCAGCTACCTATCGAAAGGGGAGAACACTGAAGCTTTCTTT; CDR3aa: CASSYLSKGENTEAFF
d_gene: .; abundance: .; v_gene: TRBV5-1; j_gene: TRBJ2-7; CDR3nt: TGCGCCAGCAGCGGAGACTGGAATTCCTACGAGCAGTACTTC; CDR3aa: CASSGDWNSYEQYF
d_gene: .; abundance: .; v_gene: TRBV7-2; j_gene: TRBJ1-5; CDR3nt: TGTGCCAGCAGCTTAGTGCCGTTGCTGGACGACAGCAATCAGCCCCAGCATTTT; CDR3aa: CASSLVPLLDDSNQPQHF
d_gene: TRBD1; abundance: .; v_gene: TRBV5-1; j_gene: TRBJ1-5; CDR3nt: TGCGCCAGCAGCGCCGGACAGGGGAAAGGCGATCAGCCCCAGCATTTT; CDR3aa: CASSAGQGKGDQPQHF
d_gene: TRBD2; abundance: .; v_gene: TRBV30; j_gene: TRBJ2-7; CDR3nt: TGTGCCTGGAGTGGCCTTGGCGGGGGTGACTCCTACGAGCAGTACTTC; CDR3aa: CAWSGLGGGDSYEQYF
d_gene: .; abundance: .; v_gene: TRBV9; j_gene: TRBJ2-3; CDR3nt: TGTGCCAGCAGCTGGGGACATCCAACTAGCACAGATACGCAGTATTTT; CDR3aa: CASSWGHPTSTDTQYF
d_gene: .; abundance: .; v_gene: TRBV2; j_gene: TRBJ2-2; CDR3nt: TGTGCCAGCAGAGTGGCGAGGGCCAGCGCCGGGGAGCTGTTTTTT; CDR3aa: CASRVARASAGELFF
d_gene: .; abundance: .; v_gene: TRBV7-2; j_gene: TRBJ2-7; CDR3nt: TGTGCCAGCAGCTTTAGCCCGTTGGTCGAGCAGTACTTC; CDR3aa: CASSFSPLVEQYF
d_gene: .; abundance: once; v_gene: TRBV28; j_gene: TRBJ2-1; CDR3nt: TGTGCCAGCAGCGTATGGGACGGACACAATGAGCAGTTCTTC; CDR3aa: CASSVWDGHNEQFF
d_gene: TRBD1; abundance: .; v_gene: TRBV28; j_gene: TRBJ2-7; CDR3nt: TGTGCCAGCAGTTTAGTGGGACAGCAAGACGACGAGCAGTACTTC; CDR3aa: CASSLVGQQDDEQYF
d_gene: .; abundance: once; v_gene: TRBV27; j_gene: TRBJ2-7; CDR3nt: TGTGCCAGCAGGATACAGGCCGGGGTTTCCTACGAGCAGTACTTC; CDR3aa: CASRIQAGVSYEQYF
d_gene: TRBD1; abundance: .; v_gene: TRBV7-8; j_gene: TRBJ1-2; CDR3nt: TGTGTCAGCAGCCCGTGGACAGGGCTTCTTAACTATGGCTACACCTTC; CDR3aa: CVSSPWTGLLNYGYTF
d_gene: .; abundance: .; v_gene: TRBV30; j_gene: TRBJ1-4; CDR3nt: TGTGCCTGGAGTGTGAGTCGTGAAAAACTGTTTTTT; CDR3aa: CAWSVSREKLFF
d_gene: .; abundance: .; v_gene: TRBV5-1; j_gene: TRBJ2-6; CDR3nt: TGCGCCAGCACCCTGGGAGGGGGCCTCTTTAGGGCCAACGTCCTGACTTTC; CDR3aa: CASTLGGGLFRANVLTF
d_gene: .; abundance: few; v_gene: TRBV19; j_gene: TRBJ1-5; CDR3nt: TGTGCCAGTAGTAGGGACTATAGCAATCAGCCCCAGCATTTT; CDR3aa: CASSRDYSNQPQHF
d_gene: .; abundance: .; v_gene: TRBV7-2; j_gene: TRBJ2-2; CDR3nt: TGTGCCAGCAGCTTCGGAGCTAGAGCGAACACCGGGGAGCTGTTTTTT; CDR3aa: CASSFGARANTGELFF
d_gene: TRBD2; abundance: once; v_gene: TRBV2; j_gene: TRBJ2-2; CDR3nt: TGTGCCAGCAGTGAGATTAGCGGGAGTAACACCGGGGAGCTGTTTTTT; CDR3aa: CASSEISGSNTGELFF
d_gene: .; abundance: few; v_gene: TRBV7-9; j_gene: TRBJ1-2; CDR3nt: TGTGCCAGCAGCGCTACCTATTATGGCTACACCTTC; CDR3aa: CASSATYYGYTF
d_gene: .; abundance: .; v_gene: TRBV5-1; j_gene: TRBJ2-5; CDR3nt: TGCGCCAGCAGCTTGCGACCGATACAGGGTTACGAAGAGACCCAGTACTTC; CDR3aa: CASSLRPIQGYEETQYF
d_gene: TRBD2; abundance: .; v_gene: TRBV27; j_gene: TRBJ2-3; CDR3nt: TGTGCCAGCAAGACTAGCGGAAGCACAGATACGCAGTATTTT; CDR3aa: CASKTSGSTDTQYF
d_gene: TRBD1; abundance: .; v_gene: TRBV18; j_gene: TRBJ2-5; CDR3nt: TGTGCCAGCTCACCTGGGACAGAAGAGACCCAGTACTTC; CDR3aa: CASSPGTEETQYF
d_gene: TRBD2; abundance: .; v_gene: TRBV6-1; j_gene: TRBJ2-7; CDR3nt: TGTGCCAGCAGGGAAAATCCCGGGACTAGCTTTTACGAGCAGTACTTC; CDR3aa: CASRENPGTSFYEQYF
d_gene: .; abundance: .; v_gene: TRBV6-1; j_gene: TRBJ1-1; CDR3nt: TGTGCCAGCAGTGACCGACATCATGAAGCTTTCTTT; CDR3aa: CASSDRHHEAFF
d_gene: .; abundance: .; v_gene: TRBV15; j_gene: TRBJ1-2; CDR3nt: TGTGCCACCAGCAGAGATTTGGGACACCGAACTAACTATGGCTACACCTTC; CDR3aa: CATSRDLGHRTNYGYTF
d_gene: .; abundance: .; v_gene: TRBV18; j_gene: TRBJ1-4; CDR3nt: TGTGCCAGCTCAGGGCTTAAAGCAACTAATGAAAAACTGTTTTTT; CDR3aa: CASSGLKATNEKLFF
d_gene: .; abundance: .; v_gene: TRBV19; j_gene: TRBJ1-5; CDR3nt: TGTGCCAGCAACGGAGACAGCCGCCAGTCAAACAATCAGCCCCAGCATTTT; CDR3aa: CASNGDSRQSNNQPQHF
d_gene: TRBD1; abundance: few; v_gene: TRBV29-1; j_gene: TRBJ2-2; CDR3nt: TGCAGCGTTGCCGAGACAGGGTCGTCTCTGAACACCGGGGAGCTGTTTTTT; CDR3aa: CSVAETGSSLNTGELFF
d_gene: .; abundance: .; v_gene: TRBV4-1; j_gene: TRBJ2-3; CDR3nt: TGCGCCAGCAGCCAAGAAGCTGGAATCGTGTCGCAGTATTTT; CDR3aa: CASSQEAGIVSQYF
d_gene: .; abundance: .; v_gene: TRBV29-1; j_gene: TRBJ2-7; CDR3nt: TGCAGCGTTGGCTACACAGGGTCCGAGCAGTACTTC; CDR3aa: CSVGYTGSEQYF
d_gene: TRBD1; abundance: .; v_gene: TRBV7-2; j_gene: TRBJ2-7; CDR3nt: TGTGCCAGCAGCCCTCACCGGGACAGGGTCCCCTACGAGCAGTACTTC; CDR3aa: CASSPHRDRVPYEQYF
d_gene: TRBD1; abundance: .; v_gene: TRBV27; j_gene: TRBJ2-3; CDR3nt: TGTGCCAGCAGACGGGACAGGGTCACAGATACGCAGTATTTT; CDR3aa: CASRRDRVTDTQYF
d_gene: TRBD1; abundance: .; v_gene: TRBV5-4; j_gene: TRBJ2-2; CDR3nt: TGTGCCAGCAGCCCACAGGGGCGGAACACCGGGGAGCTGTTTTTT; CDR3aa: CASSPQGRNTGELFF
d_gene: .; abundance: .; v_gene: TRBV6-1; j_gene: TRBJ2-7; CDR3nt: TGTGCCACCCTTGCGAAGCTCTACTACGAGCAGTACTTC; CDR3aa: CATLAKLYYEQYF
d_gene: TRBD1; abundance: .; v_gene: TRBV5-1; j_gene: TRBJ2-3; CDR3nt: TGCGCCAGCAGCAAGGGACAGGCCCCACCGACAGATACGCAGTATTTT; CDR3aa: CASSKGQAPPTDTQYF
d_gene: .; abundance: .; v_gene: TRBV18; j_gene: TRBJ1-3; CDR3nt: TGTGCCACCCTCACTGGCCTTGGAAACACCATATATTTT; CDR3aa: CATLTGLGNTIYF
d_gene: TRBD2; abundance: .; v_gene: TRBV6-5; j_gene: TRBJ2-3; CDR3nt: TGTGCCAGCAGTCCTAGCGGGACCTACACAGATACGCAGTATTTT; CDR3aa: CASSPSGTYTDTQYF
d_gene: TRBD1; abundance: .; v_gene: TRBV28; j_gene: TRBJ1-5; CDR3nt: TGTGCCAGCACCGCCGGGGACAGGGGGTCGGGACAGCCCCAGCATTTT; CDR3aa: CASTAGDRGSGQPQHF
d_gene: .; abundance: .; v_gene: TRBV2; j_gene: TRBJ2-3; CDR3nt: TGTGCCAGCAGTCAGGACAGAAGCACAGATACGCAGTATTTT; CDR3aa: CASSQDRSTDTQYF
d_gene: .; abundance: .; v_gene: TRBV14; j_gene: TRBJ2-3; CDR3nt: TGTGCCAGCAGCCCCCGCCGAGATAGCACAGATACGCAGTATTTT; CDR3aa: CASSPRRDSTDTQYF
d_gene: .; abundance: few; v_gene: TRBV5-6; j_gene: TRBJ2-7; CDR3nt: TGTGCCAGCAGCCTTTTCAACGAGCAGTACTTC; CDR3aa: CASSLFNEQYF
d_gene: .; abundance: .; v_gene: TRBV20-1; j_gene: TRBJ2-3; CDR3nt: TGCAGTGCGGGAACTGGAGATACGCAGTATTTT; CDR3aa: CSAGTGDTQYF
d_gene: TRBD1; abundance: .; v_gene: TRBV27; j_gene: TRBJ2-7; CDR3nt: TGTGCCAGCAGTCCTTCGGGACAGGCCTACAACGAGCAGTACTTC; CDR3aa: CASSPSGQAYNEQYF
d_gene: TRBD1; abundance: .; v_gene: TRBV5-6; j_gene: TRBJ2-7; CDR3nt: TGTGCCAGCAGCTGGGGGACAGCGAAAGGGTACGAGCAGTACTTC; CDR3aa: CASSWGTAKGYEQYF
d_gene: .; abundance: .; v_gene: TRBV2; j_gene: TRBJ2-7; CDR3nt: TGTGCCAGAAGGACAGCCAACTACGAGCAGTACTTC; CDR3aa: CARRTANYEQYF
d_gene: .; abundance: .; v_gene: TRBV4-1; j_gene: TRBJ1-2; CDR3nt: TGCGCCAGCAGCCAGGGGGAGGGCGGCTACACCTTC; CDR3aa: CASSQGEGGYTF
d_gene: .; abundance: few; v_gene: TRBV2; j_gene: TRBJ2-7; CDR3nt: TGTGCCAGCAGTGAAAGGGAGTACGAGCAGTACTTC; CDR3aa: CASSEREYEQYF
d_gene: .; abundance: .; v_gene: TRBV18; j_gene: TRBJ2-7; CDR3nt: TGTGCCAGCTCACCAAGCAGATCCTACGAGCAGTACTTC; CDR3aa: CASSPSRSYEQYF